These T cell receptor beta chains were read from a single sample in a study of blood T cell repertoires in COVID-19. Generated by immunoSEQ multiplex PCR, the TCRdb table keeps only in-frame clones and is missing some. The sample includes fewer than 350,000 clones, 75% to 90% of them seen just once. The sequencing sample was made of PBMCs or T cells enriched from blood (not recorded which). These receptors all stem from a man aged 30 to 39 who had recovered from COVID-19. The CDR3 runs from the conserved cysteine through the conserved F or W.

V	CDR3
TRBV19	CASSTVGGAQYF
TRBV29-1	CSVGEGTNTEAFF
TRBV14	CASSQVTGVNGYTF
TRBV11-2	CASTGGYEQYF
TRBV4-1	CASSQSEVLNTEAFF
TRBV3-1/TRBV3-2	CASTSDTLSYEQYF
TRBV10-2	CASSGVGDSLFEQYF
TRBV12-3/TRBV12-4	CASRDINYGYTF
TRBV7-2	CASSLGRDSYGYTF
TRBV7-9	CASSFGTVNTEAFF
TRBV11-1	CASSVPGYEQYF
TRBV10-2	CASSTQGGQPQHF
TRBV11-3	CASSSPEERTAGANVLTF
TRBV3-1/TRBV3-2	CASSQDGGAGELFF
TRBV12-1	CASSSPGDTQYF
TRBV7-2	CASSLADRGKQETQYF
TRBV5-6	CASSPFGGMGSPLHF
TRBV24-1	CATSDPGGIYGYTF
TRBV12-3/TRBV12-4	CASSLGRGQPQHF
TRBV24-1	CATSDPQEGRDEQFF
TRBV5-4	CASSLWAGGSYGYTF
TRBV6-4	CASPLGQEDQETQYF
TRBV24-1	CATRNREGRAFF
TRBV30	CAWSRSSNQPQHF
TRBV6-5	CASAGSMNTEAFF
TRBV29-1	CSVGDRKNEAFF
TRBV10-3	CAISDNRGTTGELFF
TRBV19	CASRTGTLPVTEAFF
TRBV2	CASRGGLNQPQHF
TRBV24-1	CATSDGSYEQYF
TRBV3-1/TRBV3-2	CASSPSSGPPSNQPQHF
TRBV6-5	CASSEGARTEAFF
TRBV5-1	CASSLWTGGTEAFF
TRBV5-1	CASSPTGGANYGYTF
TRBV6-2/TRBV6-3	CASSYSTQGAREQYF
TRBV5-1	CASSSGSENTEAFF
TRBV7-3	CASSPNARGTQYF
TRBV19	CASSARQGYTF
TRBV11-3	CASSLDGRGGITEAFF
TRBV30	CAWSGHIGGIYNEQFF
TRBV7-2	CASSLGAGRSGANVLTF
TRBV5-5	CASSWGDGSGYTF
TRBV29-1	CSVSRQGYEQYF
TRBV6-5	CASSLYNEQFF
TRBV18	CASSPGGQHIEQYF
TRBV5-5	CASNQGVDGNTIYF
TRBV4-3	CASSQGLALTYEQYF
TRBV19	CASSMDRAYNQPQHF
TRBV2	CASSDEGAGNTIYF
TRBV7-9	CASSSRLASTDTQYF
TRBV27	CASSFRVRAPYEQYF
TRBV14	CASSQRSNQPQHF
TRBV5-4	CASSLPLAGSRETQYF
TRBV5-1	CASSWTSGGHTDTQYF
TRBV3-1/TRBV3-2	CASSQDLPANSPLHF